A single sample is the source of the 17 T cell receptor beta chains below, sequenced in a study of blood T cell repertoires in COVID-19. This table comes from immunoSEQ multiplex PCR, and its TCRdb copy is limited to in-frame clones, with some not included. Of 150,000 to 200,000 clones listed, under 80% were seen once; the top ten hold roughly a sixth. The sample consisted of PBMCs or T cells enriched from blood (not recorded which). The receptor source for this set is a woman aged 45-59 years with acute COVID-19.

The V and J genes are TRBV7-3 and TRBJ1-1, with 9 bases that match TRBD1. CDR1 and CDR2 (germline): SGHTA, FQGTGA. This CDR3 is 14 amino acids long. J lost 3 bases, V lost 5 bases, and 4 bases had no gene match. The CDR3 region is CASSTTGGDTEAFF. In nucleotides, the CDR3 is TGTGCCAGCAGCACGACAGGGGGGGACACTGAAGCTTTCTTT.

This chain connects TRBV14 to TRBJ1-4; tentatively, D is TRBD1 (6 bases). Germline V gene sequence: CDR1 SGHDN, CDR2 FVKESK. The CDR3 totals 14 residues. V lost 0 bases to trimming and J lost 7 bases, with 9 bases between them. CDR3 nucleotide sequence: TGTGCCAGCAGCCAAGATGCGGGGGCTGAAAAACTGTTTTTT. This gives the protein CASSQDAGAEKLFF.

The chain couples TRBV29-1 to TRBJ1-1, with D tentatively TRBD1 (6 bases). V lost 6 bases to trimming and J lost 1 base, with 12 bases between them. CDR1 and CDR2 (germline): SQVTM, ANQGSEA. The CDR3 is made up of 13 amino acids. The CDR3 protein is CSVGWTANTEAFF. The CDR3 nucleotides read TGCAGCGTAGGGTGGACAGCGAACACTGAAGCTTTCTTT.

This clone was seen a single time. V is TRBV5-1 and J is TRBJ2-5; 11 bases align to TRBD2. The CDR3 runs 17 residues. CDR1 and CDR2 from the germline V gene are SGHRS and YFSETQ. V lost 3 bases, J lost 1 base, and 8 bases stayed unmatched. DNA for the CDR3: TGCGCCAGCAGCTACTACACTAGCGGGGGCCTCCAAGAGACCCAGTACTTC. Translating it yields CASSYYTSGGLQETQYF.

The chain recombines TRBV12-3 or TRBV12-4 with TRBJ2-7; tentative D call: TRBD2 (6 bases). This CDR3 has 12 residues. V dropped 1 base and J dropped 7 bases, with 8 bases sitting between them. The CDR3 DNA reads TGTGCCAGCAGTTTAGTGGGGGGAGAGCAGTACGTC. This encodes CASSLVGGEQYV.

This clone occurred a few times. This chain uses TRBV19 with TRBJ1-4; D is undetermined. This CDR3 is built from 14 residues. Looked up from germline, CDR1 is LNHDA and CDR2 is SQIVND (reference sequence). Trimming shortened V by 5 bases and J by 4 bases, and 11 bases separated the two germline ends. The CDR3 nucleotides are TGTGCCAGTAGTCAGGCGGGAGGTAATGAAAAACTGTTTTTT. This translates into CASSQAGGNEKLFF.

This chain uses TRBV7-2 with TRBJ1-6; weak D call: TRBD1 (6 bases). Germline CDR1 reads SGHTA; CDR2 reads FQGNSA. The V end was cut by 5 bases, the J end by 0 bases, with 20 bases between. The CDR3 runs 19 residues. The CDR3 region has the DNA TGTGCCAGCAGCGCCACAGGGTTGGAGACAAGCTCCTATAATTCACCCCTCCACTTT. It codes for CASSATGLETSSYNSPLHF.

In nucleotides, the CDR3 is TGTGCCAGTAGTTTGACAGGGGGTAAGAAAGGCAATCAGCCCCAGCATTTT. Encoded protein: CASSLTGGKKGNQPQHF. This chain joins TRBV19 and TRBJ1-5, with 9 bases that match TRBD1. Per germline, CDR1 LNHDA and CDR2 SQIVND (reference sequence). This CDR3 contains 17 residues. J was trimmed by 2 bases and V by 5 bases; bases with no gene match: 10.

This clone was observed a few times. CDR3 in amino acids: CASRFRDLTGNTIYF. The CDR3 nucleotides read TGTGCCAGCAGGTTCAGGGATTTGACTGGAAACACCATATATTTT. The J gene is TRBJ1-3, the V gene TRBV28; D possibly corresponds to TRBD1 (5 bases). The germline V and J ends were trimmed by 6 bases and 2 bases, with 14 bases remaining between them. The germline V gene has CDR1 MDHEN and CDR2 SYDVKM. This CDR3 contains 15 residues.

The chain uses TRBV7-3 and TRBJ1-2; 8 nucleotides agree with TRBD1. The CDR3 consists of 14 residues. Germline V gene sequence: CDR1 SGHTA, CDR2 FQGTGA. V dropped 3 bases and J dropped 5; count of bases not matched to a gene: 5. The CDR3 DNA sequence: TGTGCCAGCAGCTTCCAGGGGGCGCGATATGGCTACACCTTC. It is translated as CASSFQGARYGYTF.

The chain employs TRBV2 and TRBJ1-5, with 9 bases identical to TRBD1. Germline V gives CDR1 SNHLY, CDR2 FYNNEI. The CDR3 runs to 16 residues. The junction had 8 bases not matched to a gene; V was cut back by 6 bases and J by 2 bases. This chain's CDR3 is CASRDGTGRGNQPQHF. The CDR3 region has the DNA TGTGCCAGCAGAGATGGGACAGGGAGGGGCAATCAGCCCCAGCATTTT.

The rearrangement links TRBV5-1 to TRBJ1-2, with D hard to call. V lost 0 bases to trimming and J lost 4 bases, with 16 bases between them. The germline CDR1 and CDR2 sequences are SGHRS and YFSETQ. The CDR3 is 16 residues long. The DNA of the CDR3 is TGCGCCAGCAGCTTGGACGGGAGGATGGGCGGCTATGGCTACACCTTC. Protein: CASSLDGRMGGYGYTF.

The gene calls are TRBV6-6 and TRBJ1-5, with 9 positions matching TRBD1. J was trimmed by 7 bases and V by 0 bases; bases with no gene match: 7. In germline, CDR1 is MNHNY, CDR2 SVGAGI (reference sequence). The CDR3 covers 16 residues. The CDR3 loop is CASSYSGQGKGQPQHF. In nucleotides, the CDR3 is TGTGCCAGCAGTTACTCGGGACAGGGAAAGGGCCAGCCCCAGCATTTT.

The DNA of the CDR3 is TGTGCCATCAGAAGGACGTACCGGACTAGCGGGGAGACAAGCTCCTACAATGAGCAGTTCTTC. Residues: CAIRRTYRTSGETSSYNEQFF. The chain is built from TRBV10-3 and TRBJ2-1; 12 bases match TRBD2. The V and J ends lost 6 bases and 0 bases, in that order; junction bases with no gene match: 18. The germline V gene has CDR1 ENHRY and CDR2 SYGVKD. This CDR3 spans 21 amino acids.

This chain connects TRBV5-1 to TRBJ2-5; the match to TRBD2 covers 11 bases. Trimming removed 1 base from V and 0 bases from J; junction bases left unmatched: 14. CDR3 size: 20 residues. CDR1 and CDR2 (germline): SGHRS, YFSETQ. As DNA, the CDR3 is TGCGCCAGCAGCTTGTACCCTACTAGCGGGGGTCAGCCGTACCAAGAGACCCAGTACTTC. It translates to CASSLYPTSGGQPYQETQYF.

The chain is built from TRBV28 and TRBJ2-6; D possibly corresponds to TRBD2 (5 bases). The CDR3 covers 18 residues. Germline V gives CDR1 MDHEN, CDR2 SYDVKM. V was trimmed by 2 bases and J by 0 bases, leaving 14 bases between them. Here the CDR3 DNA reads TGTGCCAGCAGTTTAGCAGGACTGAAATACTCTGGGGCCAACGTCCTGACTTTC. Translating gives CASSLAGLKYSGANVLTF.

This clone was seen ten or more times. This chain joins TRBV19 and TRBJ1-5, with TRBD1 as a possible D gene (6 bases). CDR3 length: 12 residues. Germline CDR1 LNHDA, CDR2 SQIVND (reference sequence). V lost 5 bases, J lost 9 bases, and 11 bases lay in between. Written as DNA, the CDR3 is TGTGCCAGTAGTGGACAGAGGGGGCCCCAGCATTTT. It yields the protein CASSGQRGPQHF.